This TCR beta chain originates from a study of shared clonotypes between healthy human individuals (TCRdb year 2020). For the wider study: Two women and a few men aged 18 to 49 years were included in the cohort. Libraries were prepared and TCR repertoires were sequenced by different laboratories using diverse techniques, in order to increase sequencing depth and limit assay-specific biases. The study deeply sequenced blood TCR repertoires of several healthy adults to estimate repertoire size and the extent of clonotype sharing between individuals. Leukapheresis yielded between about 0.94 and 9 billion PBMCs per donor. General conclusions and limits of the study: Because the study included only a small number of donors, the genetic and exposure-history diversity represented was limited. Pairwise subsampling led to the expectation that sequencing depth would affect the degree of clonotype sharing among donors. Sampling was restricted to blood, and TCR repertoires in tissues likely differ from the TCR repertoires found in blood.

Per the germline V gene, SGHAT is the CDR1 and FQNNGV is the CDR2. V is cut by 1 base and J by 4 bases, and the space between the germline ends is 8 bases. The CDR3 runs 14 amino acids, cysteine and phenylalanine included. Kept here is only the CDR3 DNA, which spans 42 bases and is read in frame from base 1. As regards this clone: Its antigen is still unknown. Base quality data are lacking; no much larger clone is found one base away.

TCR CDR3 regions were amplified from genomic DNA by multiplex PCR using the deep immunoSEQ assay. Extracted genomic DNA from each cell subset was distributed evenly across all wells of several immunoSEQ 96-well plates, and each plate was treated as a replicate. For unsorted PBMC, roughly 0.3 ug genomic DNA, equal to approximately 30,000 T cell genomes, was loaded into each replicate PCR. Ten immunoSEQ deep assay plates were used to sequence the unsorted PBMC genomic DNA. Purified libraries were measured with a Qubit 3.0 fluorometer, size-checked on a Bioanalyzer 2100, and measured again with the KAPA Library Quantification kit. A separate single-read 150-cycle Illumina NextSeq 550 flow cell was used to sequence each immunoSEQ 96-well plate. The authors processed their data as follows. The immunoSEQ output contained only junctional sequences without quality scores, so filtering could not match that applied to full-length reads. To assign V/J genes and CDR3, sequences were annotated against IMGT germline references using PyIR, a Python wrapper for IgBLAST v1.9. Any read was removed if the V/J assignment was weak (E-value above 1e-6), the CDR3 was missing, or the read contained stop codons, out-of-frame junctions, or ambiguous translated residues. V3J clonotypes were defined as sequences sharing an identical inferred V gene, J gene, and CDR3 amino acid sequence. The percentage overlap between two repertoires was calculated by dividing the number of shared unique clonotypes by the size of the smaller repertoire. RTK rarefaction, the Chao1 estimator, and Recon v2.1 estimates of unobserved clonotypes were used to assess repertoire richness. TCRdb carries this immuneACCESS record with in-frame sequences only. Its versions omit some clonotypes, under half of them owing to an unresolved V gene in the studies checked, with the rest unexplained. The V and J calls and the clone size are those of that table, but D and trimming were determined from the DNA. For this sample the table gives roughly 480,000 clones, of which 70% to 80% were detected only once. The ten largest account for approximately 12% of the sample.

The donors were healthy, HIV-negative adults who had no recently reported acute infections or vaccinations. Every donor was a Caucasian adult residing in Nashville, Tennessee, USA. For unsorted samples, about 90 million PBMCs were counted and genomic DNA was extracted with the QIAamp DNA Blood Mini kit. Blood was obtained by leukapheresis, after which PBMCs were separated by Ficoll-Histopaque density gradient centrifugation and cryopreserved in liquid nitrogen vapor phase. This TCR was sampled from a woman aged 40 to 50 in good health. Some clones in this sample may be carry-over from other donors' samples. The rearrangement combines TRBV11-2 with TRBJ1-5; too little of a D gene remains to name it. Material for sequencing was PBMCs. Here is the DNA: TGTGCCAGCAGCTTAGCGGCCGAGAATCAGCCCCAGCATTTT. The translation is CASSLAAENQPQHF.